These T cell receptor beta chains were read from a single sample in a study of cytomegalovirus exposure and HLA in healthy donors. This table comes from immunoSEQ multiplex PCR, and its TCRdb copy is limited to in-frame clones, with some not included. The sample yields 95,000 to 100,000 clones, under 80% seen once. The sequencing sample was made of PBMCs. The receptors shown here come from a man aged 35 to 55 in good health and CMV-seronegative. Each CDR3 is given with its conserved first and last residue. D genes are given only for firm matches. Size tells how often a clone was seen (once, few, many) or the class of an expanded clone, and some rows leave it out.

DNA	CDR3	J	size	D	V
TGTGCCAGCAGGTCTCTAGAGAGGAGCTCCTACGAGCAGTACTTC	CASRSLERSSYEQYF	TRBJ2-7	-	-	TRBV7-9
TGTGCCTGGAATCGGGCGGGGGGGCATAATGAGCAGTTCTTC	CAWNRAGGHNEQFF	TRBJ2-1	once	TRBD2	TRBV30
TGCGCCAGCAGCCAAGCTTATCGGAGGGGGGGGCATGAGCAGTTCTTC	CASSQAYRRGGHEQFF	TRBJ2-1	-	-	TRBV4-3
TGTGCCTGGAGTGTTGGAGACTTGGGTTTTGATGGCTACACCTTC	CAWSVGDLGFDGYTF	TRBJ1-2	-	-	TRBV30
TGTGCCAGCAGCCAAGATCAGGGGAGAGATTCACCCCTCCACTTT	CASSQDQGRDSPLHF	TRBJ1-6	-	-	TRBV4-2
TGCGCCAGCAGCTTAACTAGCGGGAGCACCGGGGAGCTGTTTTTT	CASSLTSGSTGELFF	TRBJ2-2	-	TRBD2	TRBV5-1
TGTGCCAGCAGCCCAAGTGGTCGGGGGAAGACCCAGTACTTC	CASSPSGRGKTQYF	TRBJ2-5	few	-	TRBV7-2
TGTGCCAGCAGCGATCCCTTGACAGGACTCATGAACACTGAAGCTTTCTTT	CASSDPLTGLMNTEAFF	TRBJ1-1	-	-	TRBV28
TGCGCCAGCAGCCCGGAGGCCAGCGCAGATACGCAGTATTTT	CASSPEASADTQYF	TRBJ2-3	-	-	TRBV5-1
TGTGCCAGCAGTGAATCCGTAGCGGGAGACGGCGGTGAGCAGTTCTTC	CASSESVAGDGGEQFF	TRBJ2-1	-	TRBD2	TRBV25-1
TGTGCCAGCAGTGATCTTCTAGCGGGAGGGCCCCTAGCCAAAAACATTCAGTACTTC	CASSDLLAGGPLAKNIQYF	TRBJ2-4	-	TRBD2	TRBV6-1
TGTGCCAGCAGGGCCCGGCGGGAGTCCTACGAGCAGTACTTC	CASRARRESYEQYF	TRBJ2-7	-	TRBD2	TRBV6-1
TGCAGTGCTAGAAGGGGAACTGGCTACACCTTC	CSARRGTGYTF	TRBJ1-2	-	-	TRBV20-1
TGTGCCAGCAGTTTTACGACAGGGGGCTTGGAGACCCAGTACTTC	CASSFTTGGLETQYF	TRBJ2-5	-	TRBD1	TRBV28
TGTGCCAGCAGCTCCACTAGGATCTACGAGCAGTACTTC	CASSSTRIYEQYF	TRBJ2-7	once	-	TRBV7-9
TGTGCCAGCAGTGACCAGAACACCGGGGAGCTGTTTTTT	CASSDQNTGELFF	TRBJ2-2	-	-	TRBV25-1
TGTGCCAGCAGGAAGGGGGGGGGTAGCGGACCCTACGAGCAGTACTTC	CASRKGGGSGPYEQYF	TRBJ2-7	few	-	TRBV28
TGTGCCATCAGTGAGTCGATTCTAGCGGGAGTATCCGGGGAGCTGTTTTTT	CAISESILAGVSGELFF	TRBJ2-2	-	TRBD2	TRBV10-3
TGTGCCTGGAACATGAACACTGAAGCTTTCTTT	CAWNMNTEAFF	TRBJ1-1	-	-	TRBV30
TGTGCCAGCAGCCTTCTAAGTAGAGGGTCCTACAATGAGCAGTTCTTC	CASSLLSRGSYNEQFF	TRBJ2-1	-	-	TRBV7-9
TGTGCCAGCAGCCCGGACAGGTTAGCTAACTATGGCTACACCTTC	CASSPDRLANYGYTF	TRBJ1-2	-	TRBD1	TRBV27
TGTGCCAGCGGTCCGGGACTAGCGGCATACAATGAGCAGTTCTTC	CASGPGLAAYNEQFF	TRBJ2-1	-	TRBD2	TRBV27
TGTGCCAGTAGTACCCAGGGAGGGGCGGGTTCCTACGAGCAGTACTTC	CASSTQGGAGSYEQYF	TRBJ2-7	-	TRBD2	TRBV19
TGCGCCAGCAGCCAAGTAGTTAGCGGGCTACCCTACGAGCAGTACTTC	CASSQVVSGLPYEQYF	TRBJ2-7	-	TRBD2	TRBV4-1
TGTGCCAGCAGTTTAGGACAGAGCGCCCAAGAGACCCAGTACTTC	CASSLGQSAQETQYF	TRBJ2-5	-	-	TRBV28